These T cell receptor beta chains were read from a single sample in a study of radiation and T cells in renal cell carcinoma. TCRdb's table, derived via immunoSEQ multiplex PCR, lists solely in-frame clones and lacks some. Among about 59,000 clones listed, more than 60% were seen once. This sample comprised blood, obtained from a patient whose treatment included radiotherapy and nephrectomy. Receptor source: a man aged 55 to 70 with renal cell carcinoma. The CDR3 runs from the conserved cysteine through the conserved F or W. D genes are given only for firm matches. Size values are once, few and many counts, or a class for expanded clones, and some rows have none.

clone_size j_call v_call d_call cdr3_aa cdr3_nt
. TRBJ1-2 TRBV20-1 . CSASLASSSF TGCAGTGCTAGTCTGGCCTCTTCTTCCTTC
once TRBJ1-1 TRBV7-9 TRBD1 CASSLGVRQGAVNTEAFF TGTGCCAGCAGCTTAGGGGTCCGACAGGGGGCGGTTAACACTGAAGCTTTCTTT
. TRBJ1-2 TRBV18 . CASSPVNRDGGYTF TGTGCCAGCTCACCAGTGAACAGGGACGGTGGCTACACCTTC
. TRBJ1-5 TRBV7-9 . CASSLVENQPQHF TGTGCCAGCAGCTTAGTGGAGAATCAGCCCCAGCATTTT
. TRBJ1-1 TRBV21-1 . CASTGRTTPPRNTEAFF TGTGCCAGCACGGGGCGGACAACTCCGCCTAGGAACACTGAAGCTTTCTTT
. TRBJ2-2 TRBV10-1 TRBD2 CASSLAGGTGELFF TGCGCCAGCTCTCTAGCGGGAGGCACCGGGGAGCTGTTTTTT
. TRBJ1-4 TRBV5-1 . CASSLGGTSDNEKLFF TGCGCCAGCAGCCTGGGCGGGACATCGGATAATGAAAAACTGTTTTTT
. TRBJ2-6 TRBV11-2 . CASSLDWPNSGANVLTF TGTGCCAGCAGCTTAGATTGGCCCAACTCTGGGGCCAACGTCCTGACTTTC
. TRBJ2-3 TRBV7-9 . CASEGLTDTQYF TGTGCCAGCGAGGGCTTGACAGATACGCAGTATTTT
. TRBJ2-2 TRBV5-6 . CASSFYNGAGELFF TGTGCCAGCAGCTTCTACAACGGTGCCGGGGAGCTGTTTTTT
. TRBJ1-4 TRBV5-1 . CASSTSLGDEKLFF TGCGCCAGCAGCACCTCTTTAGGGGATGAAAAACTGTTTTTT
. TRBJ2-1 TRBV30 TRBD2 CAWSGFLAGARSSYNEQFF TGTGCCTGGAGTGGTTTCCTAGCGGGGGCCCGGAGCTCCTACAATGAGCAGTTCTTC
. TRBJ1-1 TRBV7-6 . CASSPEAGITEAFF TGTGCCAGCAGCCCAGAGGCAGGGATAACTGAAGCTTTCTTT
once TRBJ2-7 TRBV10-3 . CAISEKTGEGYEQYF TGTGCCATCAGTGAAAAGACAGGGGAGGGCTACGAGCAGTACTTC
. TRBJ2-1 TRBV5-1 TRBD1 CASRSGQSSYNEQFF TGCGCCAGCAGGTCGGGACAGAGCTCCTACAATGAGCAGTTCTTC
. TRBJ2-5 TRBV5-1 TRBD1 CASSFQTGDKTQYF TGCGCCAGCAGCTTCCAAACAGGGGACAAGACCCAGTACTTC
. TRBJ1-1 TRBV7-6 . CASSVDLNTEAFF TGTGCCAGCAGCGTCGACCTGAACACTGAAGCTTTCTTT
. TRBJ2-7 TRBV5-6 TRBD1 CASSRDRVYEQYF TGTGCCAGCAGCAGAGACAGGGTCTACGAGCAGTACTTC
few TRBJ1-1 TRBV30 . CAWAKTSLMNTEAFF TGTGCCTGGGCTAAAACGTCCTTGATGAACACTGAAGCTTTCTTT
. TRBJ1-5 TRBV19 . CASSIQSYSNQPQHF TGTGCCAGTAGTATTCAGTCATATAGCAATCAGCCCCAGCATTTT
. TRBJ2-5 TRBV7-6 TRBD1 CASSSGQGGIGETQYF TGTGCCAGCAGTTCCGGACAGGGCGGGATCGGAGAGACCCAGTACTTC
. TRBJ1-3 TRBV27 . CASSLNARPGSIGNTIYF TGTGCCAGCAGTTTAAACGCGCGTCCTGGGTCGATTGGAAACACCATATATTTT
. TRBJ2-7 TRBV10-2 . CASSESWGYEQYF TGCGCCAGCAGTGAGTCGTGGGGCTACGAGCAGTACTTC
. TRBJ2-1 TRBV19 . CASGDRRIEQFF TGTGCCAGTGGAGACAGAAGAATTGAGCAGTTCTTC
. TRBJ2-7 TRBV7-2 . CASSVGSYEQYF TGTGCCAGCAGCGTAGGGTCCTACGAGCAGTACTTC
. TRBJ2-3 TRBV2 TRBD2 CASRTIAGKSTDTQYF TGTGCCAGCAGAACTATAGCGGGGAAGAGCACAGATACGCAGTATTTT
. TRBJ1-3 TRBV11-3 . CASSPPGGPDTIYF TGTGCCAGCAGCCCCCCGGGGGGGCCGGACACCATATATTTT
. TRBJ1-2 TRBV7-2 TRBD1 CAGGGDRGTFGYTF TGTGCCGGGGGAGGGGACAGGGGAACCTTTGGCTACACCTTC
few TRBJ1-1 TRBV7-9 . CASSLSVDSTEAFF TGTGCCAGCAGCTTATCTGTAGACAGCACTGAAGCTTTCTTT
. TRBJ2-5 TRBV30 TRBD2 CAWSGLGLAGDYETQYF TGTGCCTGGAGTGGCCTGGGGCTAGCGGGAGACTATGAGACCCAGTACTTC
. TRBJ1-6 TRBV5-1 TRBD1 CASSPRTGSSGSPLHF TGCGCCAGCAGCCCGAGGACAGGATCTTCAGGGTCACCCCTCCACTTT
once TRBJ1-1 TRBV5-1 . CASSFTVDTEAFF TGCGCCAGCAGCTTCACAGTTGACACTGAAGCTTTCTTT
. TRBJ2-7 TRBV7-6 . CASSLDLLTEQYF TGTGCCAGCAGCTTAGACCTCCTTACGGAGCAGTACTTC